This T cell receptor (beta chain) originates from a study of blood T cell repertoires in COVID-19 (dated by TCRdb to between 2020 and 2021). General notes on the study: Samples from collaborators originated in the United States, Italy and Spain and spanned both the acute and convalescent phases of COVID-19. The material from the prospective study consisted of cDNA or gDNA derived from T cells, B-cell-depleted T cells, or PBMCs. The dataset comprised deeply sampled blood TCRbeta repertoires from subjects exposed to, actively infected with, or recovered from COVID-19. The repertoires were released in a freely available public database meant as a resource for research on the immune response to SARS-CoV-2. Samples were obtained from the ongoing ImmuneRACE study (first 160 participants) and from roughly 1,300 subjects provided by 6 global collaborators. Sample metadata almost always included a de-identified subject ID, COVID-19 status, age in years and sex. Where available, HLA class I and class II types were taken from metadata supplied by the sample provider and were not determined by assay-based typing.

Each collaborating institution followed its own protocols to collect whole blood in K2EDTA tubes. For TCRbeta analysis, collaborators shipped samples as frozen whole blood, isolated PBMCs, or DNA extracted from either of those sample types. TCRbeta CDR3 regions were amplified from genomic DNA using the immunoSEQ Assay, a bias-controlled multiplex PCR. As for the authors' bioinformatics: The number of nucleated cells in each sample was estimated from the amplification of reference gene primers within the assay. To quantify the absolute abundance of each unique TCRbeta CDR3 rearrangement, sequence reads were collapsed and filtered. Productive Simpson clonality was computed per sample as the square root of Simpson's diversity index over productive rearrangements. The immuneACCESS repertoire file appears here via TCRdb, limited to in-frame rearrangements. These files lack a portion of the clones; in checked studies, under half of the deficit traces to unresolved V genes, and the cause of the others is not known. V and J calls and clone size are given by that table; D and trimming were obtained from the DNA. In this sample the table shows 30,000 to 35,000 clones, roughly 93% of which occur a single time. Clones ranked in the top ten supply about 5.5% of the sample.

What the work shows at the level of the full study, not this receptor alone: Clinical and demographic metadata were provided uncurated, with the amount varying by source and participant.

The CDR3, from cysteine to phenylalanine, totals 15 residues. Only the CDR3 DNA stays, 45 bases, in frame from base 1. Trimming leaves V shorter by 6 bases and J shorter by 5 bases, with the junction holding 8 bases beyond the gene matches. CDR1 is given as LGHDT and CDR2 as YNNKEL, both from the germline V gene (reference sequence). A word on this clone: Its antigen is still unknown. Base quality data are lacking; no much larger clone is found one base away.

Material for sequencing was peripheral blood. The receptor was derived from a human donor in a cohort sampled during active COVID-19. The rearranged chain carries TRBV3-1 (or the pseudogene TRBV3-2) and TRBJ1-1, and TRBD1 matches 11 of the central bases. The bases read TGTGCCAGCAGTCTCGGACAGGGGGCGTTTACTGAAGCTTTCTTT. This is translated as CASSLGQGAFTEAFF.